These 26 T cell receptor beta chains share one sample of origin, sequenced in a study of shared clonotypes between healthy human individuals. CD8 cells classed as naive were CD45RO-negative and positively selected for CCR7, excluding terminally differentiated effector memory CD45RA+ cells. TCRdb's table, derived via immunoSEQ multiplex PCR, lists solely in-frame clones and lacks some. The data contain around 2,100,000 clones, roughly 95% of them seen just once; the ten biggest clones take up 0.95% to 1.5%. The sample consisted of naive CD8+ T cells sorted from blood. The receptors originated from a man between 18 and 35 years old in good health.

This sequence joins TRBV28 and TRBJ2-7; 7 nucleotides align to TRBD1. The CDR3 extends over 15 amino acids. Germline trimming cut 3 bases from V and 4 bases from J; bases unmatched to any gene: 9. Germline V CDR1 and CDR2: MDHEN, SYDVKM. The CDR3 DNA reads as TGTGCCAGCAGTTTTGGACAGGTTAAGTTGTACGAGCAGTACTTC. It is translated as CASSFGQVKLYEQYF.

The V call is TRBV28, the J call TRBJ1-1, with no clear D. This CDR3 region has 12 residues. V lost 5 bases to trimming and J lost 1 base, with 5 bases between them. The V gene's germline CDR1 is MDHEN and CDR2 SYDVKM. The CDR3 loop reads CASSIQNTEAFF. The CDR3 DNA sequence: TGTGCCAGCAGTATCCAGAACACTGAAGCTTTCTTT.

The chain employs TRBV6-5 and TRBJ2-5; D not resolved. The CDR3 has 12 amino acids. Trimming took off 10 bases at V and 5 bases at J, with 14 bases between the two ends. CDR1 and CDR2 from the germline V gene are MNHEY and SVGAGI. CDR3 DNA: TGTGCCACGCACGGGTCTGAGGAGACCCAGTACTTC. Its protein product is CATHGSEETQYF.

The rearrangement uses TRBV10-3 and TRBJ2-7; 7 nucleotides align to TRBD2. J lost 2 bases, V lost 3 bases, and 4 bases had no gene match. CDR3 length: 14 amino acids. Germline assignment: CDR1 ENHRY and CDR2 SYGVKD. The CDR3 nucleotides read TGTGCCATCAGTGACCAGGGACTACCCTACGAGCAGTACTTC. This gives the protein CAISDQGLPYEQYF.

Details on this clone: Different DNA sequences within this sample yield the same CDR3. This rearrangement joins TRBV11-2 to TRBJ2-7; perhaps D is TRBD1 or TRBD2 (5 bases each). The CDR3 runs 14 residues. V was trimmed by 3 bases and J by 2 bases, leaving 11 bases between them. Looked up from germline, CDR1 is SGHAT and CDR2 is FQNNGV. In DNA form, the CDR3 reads TGTGCCAGCAGCTTCGGGACGGGGACCTACGAGCAGTACTTC. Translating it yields CASSFGTGTYEQYF.

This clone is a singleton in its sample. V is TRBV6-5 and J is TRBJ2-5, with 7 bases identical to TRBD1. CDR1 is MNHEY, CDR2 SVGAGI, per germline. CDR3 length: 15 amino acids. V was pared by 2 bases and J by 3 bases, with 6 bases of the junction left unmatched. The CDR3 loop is CASSYTPGQKETQYF. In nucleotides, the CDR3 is TGTGCCAGCAGTTACACCCCGGGACAGAAAGAGACCCAGTACTTC.

The CDR3 DNA follows: TGTGCCAGCAGTTACTCACCAGGGACGGGGGAGCAGTACTTC. Its translation is CASSYSPGTGEQYF. The chain combines TRBV6-5 with TRBJ2-7; TRBD1 or TRBD2 may be the D gene (5 bases each). From germline, CDR1 is MNHEY and CDR2 SVGAGI. The CDR3 contains 14 residues. Trimming cost V 0 bases and J 7 bases, with 13 bases left between them.

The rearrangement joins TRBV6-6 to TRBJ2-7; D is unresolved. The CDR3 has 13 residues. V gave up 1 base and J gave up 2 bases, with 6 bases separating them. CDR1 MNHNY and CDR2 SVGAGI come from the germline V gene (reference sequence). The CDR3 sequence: CASSYFIAYEQYF. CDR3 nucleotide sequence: TGTGCCAGCAGTTACTTTATCGCCTACGAGCAGTACTTC.

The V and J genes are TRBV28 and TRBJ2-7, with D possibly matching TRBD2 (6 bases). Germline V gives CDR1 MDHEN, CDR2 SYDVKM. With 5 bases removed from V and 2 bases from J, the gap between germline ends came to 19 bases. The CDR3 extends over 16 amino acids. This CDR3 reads CASSGVGGLIPYEQYF. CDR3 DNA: TGTGCCAGCAGTGGAGTTGGAGGGTTGATTCCCTACGAGCAGTACTTC.

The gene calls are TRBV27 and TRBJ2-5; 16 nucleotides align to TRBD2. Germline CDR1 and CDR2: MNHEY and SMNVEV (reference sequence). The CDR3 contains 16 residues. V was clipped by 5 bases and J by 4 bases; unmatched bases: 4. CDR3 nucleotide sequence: TGTGCCAGCAGTCCGGGACTAGCGGGGGGGACAGAGACCCAGTACTTC. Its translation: CASSPGLAGGTETQYF.

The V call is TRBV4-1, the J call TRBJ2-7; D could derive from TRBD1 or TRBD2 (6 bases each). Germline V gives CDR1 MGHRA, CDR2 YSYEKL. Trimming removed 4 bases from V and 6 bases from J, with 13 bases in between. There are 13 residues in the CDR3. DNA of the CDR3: TGCGCCAGCAGCCCAAGGAGGGGGACCGAGCAGTACTTC. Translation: CASSPRRGTEQYF.

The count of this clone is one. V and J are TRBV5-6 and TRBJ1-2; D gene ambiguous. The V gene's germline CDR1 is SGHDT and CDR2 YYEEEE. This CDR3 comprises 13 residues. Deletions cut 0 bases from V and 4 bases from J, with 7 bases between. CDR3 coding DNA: TGTGCCAGCAGCTTGGGAGCAGTCTATGGCTACACCTTC. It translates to CASSLGAVYGYTF. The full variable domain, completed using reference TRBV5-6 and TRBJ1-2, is DAGVTQSPTHLIKTRGQQVTLRCSPKSGHDTVSWYQQALGQGPQFIFQYYEEEERQRGNFPDRFSGHQFPNYSSELNVNALLLGDSALYLCASSLGAVYGYTFGSGTRLTVV.

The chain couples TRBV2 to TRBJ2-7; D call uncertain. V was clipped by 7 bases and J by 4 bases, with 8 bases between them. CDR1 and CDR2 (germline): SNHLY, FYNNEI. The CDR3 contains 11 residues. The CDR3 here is CASIHGYEQYF. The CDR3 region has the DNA TGTGCCAGCATACACGGGTACGAGCAGTACTTC. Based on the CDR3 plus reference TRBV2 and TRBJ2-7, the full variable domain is EPEVTQTPSHQVTQMGQEVILRCVPISNHLYFYWYRQILGQKVEFLVSFYNNEISEKSEIFDDQFSVERPDGSNFTLKIRSTKLEDSAMYFCASIHGYEQYFGPGTRLTVT.

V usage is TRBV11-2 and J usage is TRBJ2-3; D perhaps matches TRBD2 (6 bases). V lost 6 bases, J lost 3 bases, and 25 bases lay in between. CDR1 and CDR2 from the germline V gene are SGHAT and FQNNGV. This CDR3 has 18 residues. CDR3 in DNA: TGTGCCAGCAGTCACCCTACCGGGACTTCGGAAAAAACAGATACGCAGTATTTT. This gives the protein CASSHPTGTSEKTDTQYF. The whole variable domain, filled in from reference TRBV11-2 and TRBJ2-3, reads EAGVAQSPRYKIIEKRQSVAFWCNPISGHATLYWYQQILGQGPKLLIQFQNNGVVDDSQLPKDRFSAERLKGVDSTLKIQPAKLEDSAVYLCASSHPTGTSEKTDTQYFGPGTRLTVL.

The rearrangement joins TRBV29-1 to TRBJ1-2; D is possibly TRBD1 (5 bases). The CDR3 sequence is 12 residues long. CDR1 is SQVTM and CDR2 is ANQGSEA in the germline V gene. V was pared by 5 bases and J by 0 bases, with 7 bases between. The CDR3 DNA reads TGCAGCGTTCCAGGGCCTAACTATGGCTACACCTTC. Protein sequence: CSVPGPNYGYTF.

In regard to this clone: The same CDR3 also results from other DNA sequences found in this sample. The CDR3 spells CASSQDRFTDTQYF. The CDR3 nucleotides are TGCGCCAGCAGCCAAGATCGTTTTACAGATACGCAGTATTTT. V and J are TRBV4-1 and TRBJ2-3; D gene unclear. The V gene lost 0 bases and the J gene lost 3 bases, with 7 bases spanning the gap. This CDR3 comprises 14 residues. Per the germline V gene, CDR1 is MGHRA and CDR2 is YSYEKL.

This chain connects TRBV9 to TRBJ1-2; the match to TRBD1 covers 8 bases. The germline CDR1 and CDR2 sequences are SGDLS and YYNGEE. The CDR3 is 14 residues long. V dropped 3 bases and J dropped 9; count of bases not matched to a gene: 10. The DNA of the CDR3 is TGTGCCAGCAGCGAAGCCGACAGGGGCGCGAGCTACACCTTC. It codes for CASSEADRGASYTF.

The CDR3: CASSHRQGEGYTF. CDR3 nucleotide sequence: TGTGCCAGCAGTCACCGACAGGGCGAGGGCTACACCTTC. The rearrangement joins TRBV6-4 to TRBJ1-2; TRBD1 agrees at 7 bases. This CDR3 spans 13 amino acids. V gave up 5 bases and J gave up 8 bases; unmatched junction bases: 8. Per germline, CDR1 MRHNA and CDR2 SNTAGT.

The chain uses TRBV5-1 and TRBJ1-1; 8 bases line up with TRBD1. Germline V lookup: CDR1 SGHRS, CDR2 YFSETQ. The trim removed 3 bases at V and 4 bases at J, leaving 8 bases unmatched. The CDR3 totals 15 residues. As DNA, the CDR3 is TGCGCCAGCAGCTCAGGGGATGACAGGGGCACTGAAGCTTTCTTT. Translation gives CASSSGDDRGTEAFF.

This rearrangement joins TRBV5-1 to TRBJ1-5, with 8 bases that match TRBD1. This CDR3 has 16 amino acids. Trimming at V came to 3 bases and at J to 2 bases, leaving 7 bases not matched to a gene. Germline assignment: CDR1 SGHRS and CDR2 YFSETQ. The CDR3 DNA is TGCGCCAGCAGCTCCCGGACAGGGAAAGGCAATCAGCCCCAGCATTTT. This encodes CASSSRTGKGNQPQHF.

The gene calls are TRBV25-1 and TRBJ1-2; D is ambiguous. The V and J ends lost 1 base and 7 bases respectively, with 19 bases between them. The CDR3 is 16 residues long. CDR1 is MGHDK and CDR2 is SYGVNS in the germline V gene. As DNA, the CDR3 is TGTGCCAGCAGTGAATGGTTGGAGGCCGGGAATGGTGGCTACACCTTC. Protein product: CASSEWLEAGNGGYTF.

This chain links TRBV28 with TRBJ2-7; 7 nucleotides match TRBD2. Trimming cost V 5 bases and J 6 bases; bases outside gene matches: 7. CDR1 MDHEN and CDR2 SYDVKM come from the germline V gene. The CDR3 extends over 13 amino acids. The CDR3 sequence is CASSPRSGGEQYF. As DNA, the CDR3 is TGTGCCAGCAGTCCCCGGTCGGGAGGCGAGCAGTACTTC.

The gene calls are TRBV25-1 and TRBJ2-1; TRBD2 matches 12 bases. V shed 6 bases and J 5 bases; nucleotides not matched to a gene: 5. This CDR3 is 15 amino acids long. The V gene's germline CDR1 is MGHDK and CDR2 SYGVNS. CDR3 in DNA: TGTGCCAGCAGCCCCTGGACTAGCGGGAACAATGAGCAGTTCTTC. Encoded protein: CASSPWTSGNNEQFF.

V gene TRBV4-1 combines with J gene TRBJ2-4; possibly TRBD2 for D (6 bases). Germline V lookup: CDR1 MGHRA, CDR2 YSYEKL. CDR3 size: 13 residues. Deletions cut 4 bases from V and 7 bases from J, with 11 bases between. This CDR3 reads CASSPAGGNIQYF. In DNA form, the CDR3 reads TGCGCCAGCAGCCCCGCTGGAGGGAACATTCAGTACTTC.

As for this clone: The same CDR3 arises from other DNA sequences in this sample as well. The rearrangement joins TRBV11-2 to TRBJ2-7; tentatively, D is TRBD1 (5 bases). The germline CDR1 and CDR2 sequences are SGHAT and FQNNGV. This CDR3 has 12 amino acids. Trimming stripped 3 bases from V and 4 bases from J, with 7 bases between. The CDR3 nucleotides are TGTGCCAGCAGCTTGGGGCAGTACGAGCAGTACTTC. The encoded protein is CASSLGQYEQYF.

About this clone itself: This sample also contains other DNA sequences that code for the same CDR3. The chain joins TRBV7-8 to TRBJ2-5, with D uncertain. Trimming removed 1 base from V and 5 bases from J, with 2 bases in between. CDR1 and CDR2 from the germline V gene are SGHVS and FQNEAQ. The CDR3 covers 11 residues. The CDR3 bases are TGTGCCAGCAGCTTAGATGAGACCCAGTACTTC. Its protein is CASSLDETQYF.